The T cell receptor beta chain under discussion was sequenced for a study of blood T cell repertoires in COVID-19. Overall study: T cells, B-cell-depleted T cells, or PBMCs provided the cDNA or gDNA that served as material.

Trimming took 4 bases from V and 4 from J, leaving 11 bases between them. Germline V gene sequence: CDR1 SGHNT, CDR2 YYREEE (reference sequence). The CDR3 loop spans 13 amino acids. Study processing details: Estimation of nucleated cell counts was performed using reference gene primer amplification. Generated by immunoSEQ multiplex PCR, the TCRdb table keeps only in-frame clones and is missing some. From that table come the V and J calls and clone size; the DNA was used to work out D and trimming. This table has 260,000 or so clones, approximately 80% appearing once. This receptor was identified in a human donor in a cohort sampled during active COVID-19. What was sequenced was peripheral blood. The chain combines TRBV5-4 with TRBJ1-1; D is ambiguous. This CDR3 reads CASSLHSGTEAFF. Here the CDR3 DNA reads TGTGCCAGCAGCCTTCACAGCGGCACTGAAGCTTTCTTT.